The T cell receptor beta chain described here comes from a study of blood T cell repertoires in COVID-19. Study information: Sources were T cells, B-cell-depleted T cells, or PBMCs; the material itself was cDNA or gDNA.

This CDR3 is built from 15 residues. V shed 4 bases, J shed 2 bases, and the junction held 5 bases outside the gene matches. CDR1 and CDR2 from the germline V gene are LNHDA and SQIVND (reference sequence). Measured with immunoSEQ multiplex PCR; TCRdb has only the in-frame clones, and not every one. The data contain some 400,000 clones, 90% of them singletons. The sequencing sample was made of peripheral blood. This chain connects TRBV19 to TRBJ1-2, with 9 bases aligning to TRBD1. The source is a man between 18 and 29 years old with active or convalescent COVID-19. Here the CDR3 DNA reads TGTGCCAGTAGTACCCCCGGGACAGGGAACTATGGCTACACCTTC. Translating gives CASSTPGTGNYGYTF. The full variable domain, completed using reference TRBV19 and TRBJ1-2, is DGGITQSPKYLFRKEGQNVTLSCEQNLNHDAMYWYRQDPGQGLRLIYYSQIVNDFQKGDIAEGYSVSREKKESFPLTVTSAQKNPTAFYLCASSTPGTGNYGYTFGSGTRLTVV.